This T cell receptor (beta chain) stems from a study of cytomegalovirus exposure and HLA in healthy donors. Study-wide findings and caveats: The sole available immune exposure information was CMV serostatus. A later analysis linked a missense variant in DCLRE1C to the trimming of TCR beta V and J genes.

Notes on this clone: The antigen remains unidentified. The same CDR3 arises from other DNA sequences in this sample as well.

PCR primers comprised 60 Vbeta and 13 Jbeta primers. Clones were sequenced by immunoSEQ multiplex PCR, and TCRdb holds only the in-frame ones, with some missing. Found here are about 130,000 clones, approximately 81% of them singletons; the top ten hold around 0.7%. The CDR3 consists of 15 residues. The V end lost 5 bases, the J end lost 3 bases, and 16 bases lay between the germline ends. CDR1 is SGHAT and CDR2 is FQNNGV in the germline V gene. The clonotype comes from a man between 18 and 29 years old in good health and CMV-seronegative. The specimen was PBMCs. The chain has TRBV11-2 and TRBJ1-1; a possible D gene is TRBD1 (5 bases). The CDR3 coding sequence is TGTGCCAGCAGCGATAGAGGCAAGGGGTACACTGAAGCTTTCTTT. This codes for CASSDRGKGYTEAFF. Supplemented by reference TRBV11-2 and TRBJ1-1, the full variable domain reads EAGVAQSPRYKIIEKRQSVAFWCNPISGHATLYWYQQILGQGPKLLIQFQNNGVVDDSQLPKDRFSAERLKGVDSTLKIQPAKLEDSAVYLCASSDRGKGYTEAFFGQGTRLTVV.